This T cell receptor (beta chain) was sequenced for a study of cytomegalovirus exposure and HLA in healthy donors. The CDR3 contains 19 residues. V was pared by 0 bases and J by 2 bases, with 10 bases of the junction left unmatched. The V gene's germline CDR1 is LGHNA and CDR2 YNFKEQ. Comment on this clone: Antigen unknown.

PCR involved 60 Vbeta and 13 Jbeta primers. The assay was immunoSEQ multiplex PCR, and TCRdb's table has in-frame clones only and misses some. Here the sample spans over 150,000 clones, 70% to 75% being singletons. Study-wide results and caveats: The authors later found TCR association rates varying by HLA locus, with DRB1 most and HLA-C fewest. Presence/absence analyses treated sequencing depth as roughly uniform across donors. Specificity of a few CMV-associated chains for CMV antigens was verified in vitro.

The receptor comes from a woman in her 30s in good health and CMV-seropositive. The chain links TRBV4-2 to TRBJ2-4, with 10 bases that match TRBD1. The specimen was PBMCs. CDR3 residues: CASSQDSGTGVGSKNIQYF. In DNA form, the CDR3 reads TGTGCCAGCAGCCAAGATTCTGGGACAGGGGTTGGATCCAAAAACATTCAGTACTTC.